This note documents a single T cell receptor (beta chain) sequence. Germline V gene sequence: CDR1 MNHEY, CDR2 SVGAGI. The length of the CDR3 is 14 residues. V was cut by 7 bases and J by 10 bases, with 20 bases left in between. This entry belongs to a study of blood T cell repertoires in COVID-19. Study-wide background: Sources were T cells, B-cell-depleted T cells, or PBMCs; the material itself was cDNA or gDNA.

Per the original methods: Reference gene primer amplification gave nucleated cell count estimates. Profiled with immunoSEQ multiplex PCR; TCRdb holds only in-frame clones, not every one. V, J and clone size were drawn from that table, and D and trimming were deduced from the DNA. The repertoire holds fewer than 35,000 clones, with around nine tenths as singletons. The sequenced material came from peripheral blood. This sequence was found in a human donor in a cohort sampled during active COVID-19. This chain joins TRBV6-5 and TRBJ2-1; possibly TRBD1 for D (5 bases). Here the CDR3 reads CASKTPQGSREQFF. CDR3 sequence (DNA): TGTGCCAGCAAAACTCCCCAGGGTAGCAGGGAGCAGTTCTTC.